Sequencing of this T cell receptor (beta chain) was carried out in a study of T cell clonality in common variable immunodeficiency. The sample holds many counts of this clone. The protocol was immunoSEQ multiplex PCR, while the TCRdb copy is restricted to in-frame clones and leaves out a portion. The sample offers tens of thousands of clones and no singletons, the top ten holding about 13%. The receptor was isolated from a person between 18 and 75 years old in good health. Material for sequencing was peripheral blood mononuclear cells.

Incomplete CDR3 DNA: TGTGCCTGGAGTGTACTCGGAGCCGACTCCATCACC. Protein product: CAWSVLGADSIT. The full-length CDR3 reads as CAWSVLGADSITLHF. The chain couples TRBV30 to TRBJ1-6, with D hard to call. The CDR3 end lies 3 residues beyond the end of the read and is filled in from the germline J gene. The CDR3 is 15 residues long. Germline CDR1 GTSNPN, CDR2 SVGIG (reference sequence).